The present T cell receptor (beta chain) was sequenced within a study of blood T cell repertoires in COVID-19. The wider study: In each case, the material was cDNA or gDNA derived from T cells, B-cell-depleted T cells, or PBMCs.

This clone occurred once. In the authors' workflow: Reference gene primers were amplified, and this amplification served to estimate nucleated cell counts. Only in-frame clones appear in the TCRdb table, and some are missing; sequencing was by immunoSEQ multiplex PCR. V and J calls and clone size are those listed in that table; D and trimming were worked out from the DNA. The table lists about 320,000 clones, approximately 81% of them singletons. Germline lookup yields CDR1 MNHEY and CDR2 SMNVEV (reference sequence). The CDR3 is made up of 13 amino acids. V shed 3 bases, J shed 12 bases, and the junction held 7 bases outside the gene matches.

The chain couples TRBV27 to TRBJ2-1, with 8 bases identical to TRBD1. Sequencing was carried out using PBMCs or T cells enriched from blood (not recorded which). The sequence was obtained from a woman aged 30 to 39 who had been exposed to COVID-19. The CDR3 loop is CASSLGRGLGQFF. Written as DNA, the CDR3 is TGTGCCAGCAGTTTGGGCAGGGGGCTTGGGCAGTTCTTC.